A selection of T cell receptor beta chains follows, all from one sample in a study of CD8+CD57+ T cells in acquired aplastic anemia. One entry per CDR3 protein results from TCRdb running MiXCR on the reads. The data contain roughly 220,000 distinct CDR3 sequences, about 62% of them seen just once; the ten biggest clones take up roughly 64%. The sequencing sample was made of sorted CD4+, CD8+, or CD8+CD57+ T cells (not recorded which) from PBMCs. All receptors derive from a human donor with aplastic anemia. Both conserved end residues are part of each CDR3. The D gene is left open where the match is weak. Clone size is stated in some rows and not others, as once, few, many or a class when expanded.

TRBJ1-5 . TRBV20-1 . 13 TGCAGTGCTAGAGGGTATGTGGGTCAGCCCCAGCATTTT CSARGYVGQPQHF
TRBJ2-1 . TRBV15 . 16 TGTGCCACCAGCAGAGATTACGGACTACCGTACAATGAGCAGTTCTTC CATSRDYGLPYNEQFF
TRBJ2-7 . TRBV20-1 . 16 TGCAGTGCTAGAGATCGGGGGTTAGGATACCCCTACGAGCAGTACTTC CSARDRGLGYPYEQYF
TRBJ1-1 . TRBV29-1 TRBD1 12 TGCAGCGTAGACAGGGTGAACACTGAAGCTTTCTTT CSVDRVNTEAFF
TRBJ2-7 . TRBV7-9 TRBD2 13 TGTGCCAGTAGTCCCGGACTAGTCTACGAGCAGTACTTC CASSPGLVYEQYF
TRBJ1-1 . TRBV7-2 TRBD1 13 TGTGCCAGCAGCTTAGCCAGACAGGGGTCGTCTTTCTTT CASSLARQGSSFF
TRBJ2-1 . TRBV7-6 TRBD1 18 TGTGCCAGCAGCTTAGTTATCCCCGGGACAGGGATTCACAATGAGCAGTTCTTC CASSLVIPGTGIHNEQFF
TRBJ1-1 . TRBV15 . 14 TGTGCCACCAGCAGCGGGACCTCCGGGACTGAAGCTTTCTTT CATSSGTSGTEAFF
TRBJ1-6 . TRBV10-2 . 14 TGCGCCAGCAGCGCATTGGCCGATAATTCACCCCTCCACTTT CASSALADNSPLHF
TRBJ2-1 few TRBV7-3 TRBD1 13 TGTGCCAGCACTGGACAGGGGAACAATGAGCAGTTCTTC CASTGQGNNEQFF
TRBJ2-3 few TRBV15 . 14 TGTGCCACCAGCAGAGTAGGGGTTCGAGATACGCAGTATTTT CATSRVGVRDTQYF
TRBJ1-6 few TRBV10-3 . 14 TGTGCCATCAGTGAGTTAAGGGGCGGTTCACCCCTCCACTTT CAISELRGGSPLHF
TRBJ2-3 . TRBV10-3 TRBD2 13 TGTGCCATCTTAGCGGGGGGCACAGATACGCAGTATTTT CAILAGGTDTQYF
TRBJ2-3 . TRBV7-6 . 13 TGTGCCAGCAGCTCGGGGGGCAGGGATACGCAGTATTTT CASSSGGRDTQYF
TRBJ1-2 . TRBV15 TRBD1 16 TGTGCCACCAGCAGCTCCAGGTCGGGACAGGGGTGGGGCTACACCTTC CATSSSRSGQGWGYTF
TRBJ1-6 . TRBV10-3 . 13 TGTGCCAGCCAGGGAAACTATAATTCACCCCTCCACTTT CASQGNYNSPLHF
TRBJ2-5 . TRBV5-1 TRBD1 15 TGCGCCAGCAGCTCCTGGGACAGGAACCAAGAGACCCAGTACTTC CASSSWDRNQETQYF
TRBJ1-1 . TRBV7-3 . 12 TGTGCCAGCAGCTTAGACGACACTGAGGCTTTCTTT CASSLDDTEAFF
TRBJ1-6 . TRBV5-4 TRBD1 14 TGTGCCAGCAGCCAGGGACAGATCGCTTCACCCCTCCACTTT CASSQGQIASPLHF
TRBJ2-1 . TRBV24-1 . 15 TGTGCCACCAGTGATCCCTCGAGAGGGTGGAATGAGCAGTTCTTC CATSDPSRGWNEQFF
TRBJ2-3 few TRBV3-1 TRBD2 18 TGTGCCAGCAGCCAAGATCCAACGAGCGGGGGCCGGTCAGGAACGCAGTATTTT CASSQDPTSGGRSGTQYF
TRBJ2-1 few TRBV15 TRBD2 15 TGTGCCACCAGCAGCTTGGCTAGCGGGTACAATGAGCAGTTCTTC CATSSLASGYNEQFF
TRBJ2-1 . TRBV5-1 . 14 TGCGCCAGCAGCTTCGGGGACTCCTACAATGAGCAGTTCTTC CASSFGDSYNEQFF
TRBJ1-1 many TRBV30 . 11 TGTGCCTGGATGGCGAACACTGAAGCTTTCTTT CAWMANTEAFF
TRBJ1-2 few TRBV2 . 17 TGTGCCAGCGGACTGACAGTGCAGTCCATCCTTAACTATGGCTACACCTTC CASGLTVQSILNYGYTF
TRBJ2-1 . TRBV12-5 . 16 TGTGCTAGTGGTTTTACGACAGAGAGCTCCTACAATGAGCAGTTCTTC CASGFTTESSYNEQFF
TRBJ1-5 . TRBV2 . 15 TGTGCCAGCAGTGAGTCCCCGCGAGGCAATCAGCCCCAGCATTTT CASSESPRGNQPQHF
TRBJ2-7 few TRBV5-1 TRBD2 16 TGCGCCAGCAGCGCCGGGACTAGCGGGGGGGCTAGGGAGCAGTACTTC CASSAGTSGGAREQYF
TRBJ1-6 . TRBV20-1 . 15 TGCAGTGCTAGAGATGGAGGGGAATTCCCGTCACCCCTCCACTTT CSARDGGEFPSPLHF
TRBJ2-2 . TRBV24-1 . 15 TGTGCCACCAGTGGACTTGGCGAGAGCTTCCGGGAGCTGTTTTTT CATSGLGESFRELFF
TRBJ1-1 . TRBV2 . 14 TGTGCCACCGCCCGGGAGTGGACGAACACTGAAGCTTTCTTT CATAREWTNTEAFF
TRBJ1-2 . TRBV7-9 TRBD1 16 TGTGCCAGCAGCTCGCCGCGGACAGGGGGTACCTATGGCTACACCTTC CASSSPRTGGTYGYTF
TRBJ2-7 . TRBV20-1 TRBD2 15 TGCAGTGCTAGAGAGGGACTAGCGGGGGACTACGAGCAGTACTTC CSAREGLAGDYEQYF
TRBJ1-6 . TRBV12-3/TRBV12-4 . 11 TGTGCCAGCAGTTTTGGGGAACCCCTCCACTTT CASSFGEPLHF
TRBJ1-1 medium-sized TRBV11-2 . 13 TGTGCCAGCAGCTTTTCAGGGAACACTGAAGCTTTCTTT CASSFSGNTEAFF
TRBJ2-1 many TRBV9 TRBD2 13 TGTGCCAGCAGCGTAGGGGGGGGGAGTGAGCAGTTCTTC CASSVGGGSEQFF
TRBJ2-7 many TRBV6-1 . 16 TGTGCCAGCACGGAAAGAGGTATGGAGCGCTCCTACGAGCAGTACTTC CASTERGMERSYEQYF
TRBJ2-2 . TRBV20-1 . 15 TGCAGTGCTAGACCCAGGACTGGCCTCACCGGGGAGCTGTTTTTT CSARPRTGLTGELFF
TRBJ1-2 . TRBV2 . 13 TGTGCCAGCAGTGTCGACGGTAACTATGGCTACACCTTC CASSVDGNYGYTF
TRBJ1-2 . TRBV19 . 14 TGTGCCAGTAGTATAGCCGGGGGAAGCTATGGCTACACCTTC CASSIAGGSYGYTF
TRBJ1-5 . TRBV2 . 16 TGTGCCAGCAGTGAAGGGTTCGGGGGGCCAGGTCAGCCCCAGCATTTT CASSEGFGGPGQPQHF
TRBJ1-4 . TRBV7-9 TRBD1 16 TGTGCCAGCAGCTTAAATTTGGACAGGGGGGGTGAAAAACTGTTTTTT CASSLNLDRGGEKLFF
TRBJ2-7 . TRBV25-1 TRBD2 16 TGTGCCAGCAGCCAAGGCCCCGGGACTAGCGTCTACGAGCAGTACTTC CASSQGPGTSVYEQYF
TRBJ2-6 few TRBV4-2 . 15 TGTGCCAGCAGCCAAGATAGCTCTGGGGCCAACGTCCTGACTTTC CASSQDSSGANVLTF
TRBJ2-4 . TRBV2 . 14 TGTGCCAGCAGTGAACGTACAGGGCAAAACATTCAGTACTTC CASSERTGQNIQYF
TRBJ2-1 . TRBV7-3 TRBD1 19 TGTGCCAGCAGCCCCCCGGGACAGGGGTCCGACACCAGTGGTAATGAGCAGTTCTTC CASSPPGQGSDTSGNEQFF
TRBJ2-7 . TRBV5-6 TRBD2 14 TGTGCCAGCAGCTTAGGGCTAGCGGGAGGGTTGCAGTACTTC CASSLGLAGGLQYF
TRBJ1-2 few TRBV20-1 . 13 TGCAGTGCCTATGGTTTACGGGGCGGTGGCTACACCTTC CSAYGLRGGGYTF
TRBJ2-7 . TRBV2 . 13 TGTGCCAGCAGTGAAGAGGGCGGGGTCGAGCAGTACTTC CASSEEGGVEQYF
TRBJ2-3 many TRBV24-1 TRBD1 18 TGTGCCACCAGTGATCCAAGGTTAAGGACAGGGGGGGCAGATACGCAGTATTTT CATSDPRLRTGGADTQYF